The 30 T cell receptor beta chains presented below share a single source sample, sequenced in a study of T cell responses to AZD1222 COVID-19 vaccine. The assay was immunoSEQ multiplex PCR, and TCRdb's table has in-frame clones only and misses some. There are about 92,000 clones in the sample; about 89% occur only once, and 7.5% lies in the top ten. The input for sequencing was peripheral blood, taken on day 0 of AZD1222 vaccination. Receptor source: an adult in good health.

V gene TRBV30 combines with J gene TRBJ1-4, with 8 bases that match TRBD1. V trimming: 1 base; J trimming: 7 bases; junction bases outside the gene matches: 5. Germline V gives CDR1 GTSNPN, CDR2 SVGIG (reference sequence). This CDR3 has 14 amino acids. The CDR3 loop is CAWSGTGPLEKLFF. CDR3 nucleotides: TGTGCCTGGAGTGGGACAGGGCCTCTTGAAAAACTGTTTTTT.

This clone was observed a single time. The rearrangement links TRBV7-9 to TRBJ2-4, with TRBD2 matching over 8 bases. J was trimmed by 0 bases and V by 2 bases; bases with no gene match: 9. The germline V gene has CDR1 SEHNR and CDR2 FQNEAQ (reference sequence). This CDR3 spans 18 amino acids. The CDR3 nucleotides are TGTGCCAGCAGCTTATTTCTGGGACTAGAGCTAGCCAAAAACATTCAGTACTTC. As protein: CASSLFLGLELAKNIQYF.

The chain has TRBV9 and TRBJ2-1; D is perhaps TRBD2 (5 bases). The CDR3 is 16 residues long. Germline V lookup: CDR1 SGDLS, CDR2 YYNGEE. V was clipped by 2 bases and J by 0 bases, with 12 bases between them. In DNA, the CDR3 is TGTGCCAGCAGCGTCCGGACTTCCAGCTCCTACAATGAGCAGTTCTTC. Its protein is CASSVRTSSSYNEQFF.

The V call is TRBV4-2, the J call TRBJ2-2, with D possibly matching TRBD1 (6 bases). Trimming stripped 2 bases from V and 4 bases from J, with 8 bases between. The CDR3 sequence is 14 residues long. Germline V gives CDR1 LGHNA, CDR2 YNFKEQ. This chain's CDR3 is CASSQQGFTGELFF. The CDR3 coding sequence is TGTGCCAGCAGCCAACAGGGGTTCACCGGGGAGCTGTTTTTT.

DNA of the CDR3: TGTGCCAGCAGCTTAACCGGGCAAGTAAACATGAACACTGAAGCTTTCTTT. This gives the protein CASSLTGQVNMNTEAFF. The V and J genes are TRBV7-9 and TRBJ1-1, with unresolved D. Germline CDR1 is SEHNR and CDR2 is FQNEAQ (reference sequence). The CDR3 consists of 17 residues. Trimming cost V 2 bases and J 0 bases, with 16 bases left between them.

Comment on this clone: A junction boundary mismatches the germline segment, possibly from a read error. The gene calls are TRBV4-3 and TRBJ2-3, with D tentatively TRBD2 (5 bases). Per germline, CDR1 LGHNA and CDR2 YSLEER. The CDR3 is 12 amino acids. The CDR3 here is CASGQTGDTQYF. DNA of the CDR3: TGCGCCAGCGGCCAAACGGGGGATACGCAGTATTTT.

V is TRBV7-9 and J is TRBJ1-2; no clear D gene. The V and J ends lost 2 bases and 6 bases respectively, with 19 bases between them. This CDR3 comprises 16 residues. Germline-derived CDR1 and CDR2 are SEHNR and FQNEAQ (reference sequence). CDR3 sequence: CASSLNYRPKADGYTF. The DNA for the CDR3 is TGTGCCAGCAGCTTAAATTATCGGCCAAAGGCGGATGGCTACACCTTC.

The CDR3: CASSMLDRPNTEAFF. The CDR3 region has the DNA TGTGCCAGTAGTATGCTGGACAGACCGAACACTGAAGCTTTCTTT. The J gene is TRBJ1-1, the V gene TRBV19; perhaps TRBD1 as D (6 bases). CDR1 and CDR2 (germline): LNHDA, SQIVND (reference sequence). The V end lost 3 bases, the J end lost 1 base, and 12 bases lay between the germline ends. The CDR3 contains 15 residues.

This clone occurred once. The CDR3 loop reads CASSQHLQGAGRAFF. CDR3 sequence (DNA): TGCGCCAGCAGCCAACACCTACAGGGGGCCGGACGAGCTTTCTTT. V gene TRBV4-3 combines with J gene TRBJ1-1; 9 nucleotides align to TRBD1. The length of the CDR3 is 15 residues. Germline CDR1 LGHNA, CDR2 YSLEER. Trimming took 2 bases from V and 10 from J; bases not matched to a gene: 11.

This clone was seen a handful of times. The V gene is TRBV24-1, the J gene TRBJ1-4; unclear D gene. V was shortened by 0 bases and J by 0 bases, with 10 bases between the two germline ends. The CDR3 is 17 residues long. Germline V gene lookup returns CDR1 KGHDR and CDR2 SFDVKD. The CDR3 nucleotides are TGTGCCACCAGTGATTTGGAGATCGTTGCAACTAATGAAAAACTGTTTTTT. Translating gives CATSDLEIVATNEKLFF.

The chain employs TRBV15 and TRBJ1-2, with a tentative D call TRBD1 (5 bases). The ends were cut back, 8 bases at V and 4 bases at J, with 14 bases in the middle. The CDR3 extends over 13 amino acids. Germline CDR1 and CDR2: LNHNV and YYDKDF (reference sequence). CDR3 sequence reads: CATGEGFGYGYTF. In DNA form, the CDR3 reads TGTGCCACCGGGGAGGGGTTTGGCTATGGCTACACCTTC. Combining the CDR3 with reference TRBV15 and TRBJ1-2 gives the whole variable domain DAMVIQNPRYQVTQFGKPVTLSCSQTLNHNVMYWYQQKSSQAPKLLFHYYDKDFNNEADTPDNFQSRRPNTSFCFLDIRSPGLGDTAMYLCATGEGFGYGYTFGSGTRLTVV.

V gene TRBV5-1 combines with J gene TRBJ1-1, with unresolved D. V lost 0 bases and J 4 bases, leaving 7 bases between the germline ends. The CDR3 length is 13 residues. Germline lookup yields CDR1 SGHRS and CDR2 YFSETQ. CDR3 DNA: TGCGCCAGCAGCTTGGCCGGAGTCACTGAAGCTTTCTTT. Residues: CASSLAGVTEAFF.

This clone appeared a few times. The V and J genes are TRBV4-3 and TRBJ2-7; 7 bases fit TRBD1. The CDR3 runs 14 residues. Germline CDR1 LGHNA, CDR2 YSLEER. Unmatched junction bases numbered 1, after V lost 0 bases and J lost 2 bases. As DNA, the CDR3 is TGCGCCAGCAGCCAAGACAGGGGGACCTACGAGCAGTACTTC. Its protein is CASSQDRGTYEQYF.

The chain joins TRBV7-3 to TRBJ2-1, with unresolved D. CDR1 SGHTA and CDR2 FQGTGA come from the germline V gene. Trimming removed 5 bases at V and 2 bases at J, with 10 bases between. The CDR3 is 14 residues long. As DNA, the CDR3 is TGTGCCAGCAGCCCCGGGCTAGCCTACAATGAGCAGTTCTTC. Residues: CASSPGLAYNEQFF.

CDR3 loop: CASSWGRGTEAFF. The CDR3, as DNA: TGCGCCAGCAGCTGGGGTAGGGGCACTGAAGCTTTCTTT. The gene calls are TRBV5-1 and TRBJ1-1; D might be TRBD1 (5 bases). There are 13 residues in the CDR3. Germline CDR1 reads SGHRS; CDR2 reads YFSETQ. V lost 3 bases, J lost 4 bases, and 10 bases lay in between.

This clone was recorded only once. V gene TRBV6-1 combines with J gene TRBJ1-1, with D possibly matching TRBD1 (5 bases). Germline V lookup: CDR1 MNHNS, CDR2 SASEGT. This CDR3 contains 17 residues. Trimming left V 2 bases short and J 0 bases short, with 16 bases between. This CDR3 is CASSEWGTLPLNTEAFF. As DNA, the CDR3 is TGTGCCAGCAGTGAATGGGGCACCTTACCCTTGAACACTGAAGCTTTCTTT.

CDR3 sequence reads: CASSRQGASYNEQFF. CDR3 nucleotides: TGTGCCAGCAGCAGACAGGGGGCATCCTACAATGAGCAGTTCTTC. This sequence joins TRBV7-3 and TRBJ2-1; 10 positions match TRBD1. Trimming cost V 5 bases and J 1 base; bases outside gene matches: 2. Germline CDR1 reads SGHTA; CDR2 reads FQGTGA. The CDR3 is 15 residues long.

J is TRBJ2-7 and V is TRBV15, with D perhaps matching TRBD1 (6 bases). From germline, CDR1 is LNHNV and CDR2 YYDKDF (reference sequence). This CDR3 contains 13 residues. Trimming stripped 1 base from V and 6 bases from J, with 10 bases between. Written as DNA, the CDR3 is TGTGCCACCAGCAGAGTCGGACAGAGCGAGCAGTACTTC. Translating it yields CATSRVGQSEQYF.

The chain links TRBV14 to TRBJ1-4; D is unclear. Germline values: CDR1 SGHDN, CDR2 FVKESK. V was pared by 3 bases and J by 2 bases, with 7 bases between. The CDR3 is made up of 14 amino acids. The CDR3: CASSHGRTNEKLFF. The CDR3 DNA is TGTGCCAGCAGCCATGGGCGGACTAATGAAAAACTGTTTTTT.

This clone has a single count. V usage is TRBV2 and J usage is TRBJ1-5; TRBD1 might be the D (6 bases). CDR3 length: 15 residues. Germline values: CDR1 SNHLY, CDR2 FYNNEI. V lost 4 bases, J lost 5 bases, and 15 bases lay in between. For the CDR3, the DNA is TGTGCCAGCAGTGGGGGGGGGCAGTTGTATCAGCCCCAGCATTTT. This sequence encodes CASSGGGQLYQPQHF.

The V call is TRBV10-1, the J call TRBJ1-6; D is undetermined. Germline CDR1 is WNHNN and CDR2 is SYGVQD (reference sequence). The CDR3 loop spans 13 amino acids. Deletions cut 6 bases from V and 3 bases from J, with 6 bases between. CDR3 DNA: TGCGCCAGCAGGACCGGCTATAATTCACCCCTCCACTTT. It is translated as CASRTGYNSPLHF.

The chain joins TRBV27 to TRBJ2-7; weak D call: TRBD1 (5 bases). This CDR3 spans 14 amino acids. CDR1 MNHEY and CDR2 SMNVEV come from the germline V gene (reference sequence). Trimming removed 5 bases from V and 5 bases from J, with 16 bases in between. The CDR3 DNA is TGTGCCAGCAGTCCCCTCGGCAGGGTCAACGAGCAGTACTTC. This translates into CASSPLGRVNEQYF.

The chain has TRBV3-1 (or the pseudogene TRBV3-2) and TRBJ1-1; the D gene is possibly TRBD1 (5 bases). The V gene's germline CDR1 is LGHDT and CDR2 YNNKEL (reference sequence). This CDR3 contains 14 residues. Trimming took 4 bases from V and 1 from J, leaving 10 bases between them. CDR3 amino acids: CASSRDSQNTEAFF. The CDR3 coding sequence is TGTGCCAGCAGCCGTGACAGCCAGAACACTGAAGCTTTCTTT.

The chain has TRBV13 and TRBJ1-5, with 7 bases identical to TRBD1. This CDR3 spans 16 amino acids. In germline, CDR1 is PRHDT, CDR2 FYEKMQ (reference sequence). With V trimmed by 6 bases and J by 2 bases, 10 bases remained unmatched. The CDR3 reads CASSFRGAGGNQPQHF. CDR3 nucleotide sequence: TGTGCCAGCAGTTTCAGGGGGGCAGGCGGCAATCAGCCCCAGCATTTT. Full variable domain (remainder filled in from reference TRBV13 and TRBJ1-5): AAGVIQSPRHLIKEKRETATLKCYPIPRHDTVYWYQQGPGQDPQFLISFYEKMQSDKGSIPDRFSAQQFSDYHSELNMSSLELGDSALYFCASSFRGAGGNQPQHFGDGTRLSIL.

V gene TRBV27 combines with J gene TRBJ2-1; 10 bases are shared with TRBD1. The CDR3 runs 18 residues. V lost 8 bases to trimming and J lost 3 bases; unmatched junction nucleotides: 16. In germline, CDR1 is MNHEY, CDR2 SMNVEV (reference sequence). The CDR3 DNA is TGTGCCAGCCAATATGCCGGGACAGGGGCCGTGGGCTACAATGAGCAGTTCTTC. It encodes CASQYAGTGAVGYNEQFF.

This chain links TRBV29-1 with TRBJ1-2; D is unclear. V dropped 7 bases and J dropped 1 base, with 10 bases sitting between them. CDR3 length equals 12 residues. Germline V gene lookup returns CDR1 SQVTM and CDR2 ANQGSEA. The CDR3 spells CSAVRDNYGYTF. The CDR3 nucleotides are TGCAGCGCCGTCCGGGATAACTATGGCTACACCTTC. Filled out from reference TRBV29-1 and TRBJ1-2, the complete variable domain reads SAVISQKPSRDICQRGTSLTIQCQVDSQVTMMFWYRQQPGQSLTLIATANQGSEATYESGFVIDKFPISRPNLTFSTLTVSNMSPEDSSIYLCSAVRDNYGYTFGSGTRLTVV.

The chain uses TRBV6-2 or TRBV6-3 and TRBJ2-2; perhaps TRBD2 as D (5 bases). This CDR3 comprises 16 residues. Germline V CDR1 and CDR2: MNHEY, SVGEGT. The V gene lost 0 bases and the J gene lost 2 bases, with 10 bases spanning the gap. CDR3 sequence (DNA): TGTGCCAGCAGTTACTCCGGACTCAAAAACACCGGGGAGCTGTTTTTT. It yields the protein CASSYSGLKNTGELFF.

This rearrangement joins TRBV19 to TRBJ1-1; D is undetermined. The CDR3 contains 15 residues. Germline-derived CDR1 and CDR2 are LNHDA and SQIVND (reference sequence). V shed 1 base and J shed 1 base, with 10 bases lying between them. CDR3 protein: CASSIGGQTNTEAFF. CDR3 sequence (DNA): TGTGCCAGTAGTATAGGAGGGCAGACGAACACTGAAGCTTTCTTT.

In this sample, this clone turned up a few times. CDR3 sequence (DNA): TGTGCCAGCAGCGTAGGACAGGCCACAGCCCAGCATTTT. The encoded protein is CASSVGQATAQHF. The rearrangement uses TRBV9 and TRBJ1-5; D is possibly TRBD1 (6 bases). Trimming took off 0 bases at V and 11 bases at J, with 12 bases between the two ends. Germline V CDR1 and CDR2: SGDLS, YYNGEE. The CDR3 has 13 residues.

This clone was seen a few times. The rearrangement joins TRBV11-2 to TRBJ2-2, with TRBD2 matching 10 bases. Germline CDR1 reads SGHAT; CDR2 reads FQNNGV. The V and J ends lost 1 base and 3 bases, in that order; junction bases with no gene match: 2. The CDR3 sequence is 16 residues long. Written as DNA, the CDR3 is TGTGCCAGCAGCTTAGGGACTAGCGGCCACACCGGGGAGCTGTTTTTT. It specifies CASSLGTSGHTGELFF.